This T cell receptor beta chain is drawn from a study of shared clonotypes between healthy human individuals. Whole-study findings and limits: Depth was large, yet rarefaction showed that sorted-subset sequencing was incomplete.

The data were produced by immunoSEQ multiplex PCR, yet TCRdb's version contains in-frame clones alone and is incomplete. The sample lists millions of clones, around nine tenths seen once, with roughly 0.14% in the top ten. As for this clone: The antigen remains unidentified.

Sequenced sample: naive CD4+ T cells sorted from blood. The subset is: CD45RA+ positively selected. This TCR was recovered from a man younger than 35 in good health.

CDR3 sequence reads: CASSVTSGSVYEQYF. For the CDR3, the DNA is TGTGCCAGCAGCGTAACTAGCGGGAGTGTCTACGAGCAGTACTTC. The gene calls are TRBV9 and TRBJ2-7; 11 bases map to TRBD2. Trimming cost V 1 base and J 3 bases; bases outside gene matches: 3. CDR3 length: 15 residues. Germline loops: CDR1 SGDLS, CDR2 YYNGEE.